This is a list of T cell receptor beta chains from one sample in a study of cytomegalovirus exposure and HLA in healthy donors. Clones were read by immunoSEQ multiplex PCR, and TCRdb kept only the in-frame ones, dropping some. The sample has roughly 190,000 clones; around 83% are singletons. Material: PBMCs. These receptors all stem from a man between 40 and 49 years old in good health and CMV-seropositive. CDR3s include the opening cysteine and the closing phenylalanine or tryptophan. Each record gives: V gene, clone size, CDR3 protein. Expanded clones get a size class; other rows say once, few or many, or leave the size out.

v_gene: TRBV5-1
abundance: -
CDR3aa: CASGLQGLQETQYF

v_gene: TRBV7-9
abundance: few
CDR3aa: CASSNPGEQYF

v_gene: TRBV6-6
abundance: -
CDR3aa: CASSSGTGRWYEQYF

v_gene: TRBV9
abundance: -
CDR3aa: CASSPRPAGGKGYEQYF

v_gene: TRBV2
abundance: -
CDR3aa: CASSQGQVGEKLFF

v_gene: TRBV7-8
abundance: -
CDR3aa: CASSTRILAGGREQYF

v_gene: TRBV5-1
abundance: -
CDR3aa: CASSSGQGGYNEQFF

v_gene: TRBV28
abundance: -
CDR3aa: CASSLLGGFQPQHF

v_gene: TRBV2
abundance: -
CDR3aa: CASSLAGNTGELFF

v_gene: TRBV27
abundance: -
CDR3aa: CASSLRLSGRTDTQYF

v_gene: TRBV9
abundance: -
CDR3aa: CASSVGLAEQETQYF

v_gene: TRBV9
abundance: -
CDR3aa: CASSEPSGWRGPYTDTQYF

v_gene: TRBV7-9
abundance: -
CDR3aa: CASSSPGSTEKLFF

v_gene: TRBV25-1
abundance: -
CDR3aa: CASRDITGYTF

v_gene: TRBV4-3
abundance: -
CDR3aa: CASSQGDSTYEQHF

v_gene: TRBV5-6
abundance: few
CDR3aa: CASSFLQGGDTGELFF

v_gene: TRBV6-5
abundance: -
CDR3aa: CASRRQGNTEAFF

v_gene: TRBV18
abundance: -
CDR3aa: CASSPDRWEKLFF

v_gene: TRBV18
abundance: -
CDR3aa: CASSPRLARTSTDTQYF

v_gene: TRBV15
abundance: many
CDR3aa: CATSRESTGGYEQYF

v_gene: TRBV4-1
abundance: -
CDR3aa: CASSQVLRGNTEAFF

v_gene: TRBV12-5
abundance: -
CDR3aa: CASGREGLHNEQFF

v_gene: TRBV6-5
abundance: -
CDR3aa: CASRRGQVTYEQYF

v_gene: TRBV28
abundance: few
CDR3aa: CASIAGNRAWTQYF

v_gene: TRBV29-1
abundance: few
CDR3aa: CSVGQGNTEAFF

v_gene: TRBV28
abundance: few
CDR3aa: CASTQGFTEAFF

v_gene: TRBV29-1
abundance: -
CDR3aa: CSVTWRGQYF

v_gene: TRBV19
abundance: once
CDR3aa: CASSIQQGVPHGYTF

v_gene: TRBV9
abundance: -
CDR3aa: CASSVAGLNPSYEQYF

v_gene: TRBV9
abundance: -
CDR3aa: CASSVGTGFGYTF

v_gene: TRBV7-2
abundance: few
CDR3aa: CASSRTSGYYEQYF

v_gene: TRBV18
abundance: -
CDR3aa: CASSPDRGYGYTF

v_gene: TRBV10-3
abundance: -
CDR3aa: CAITPGLGATDTQYF

v_gene: TRBV23-1
abundance: -
CDR3aa: CASSQSTRPRGSYNEQFF

v_gene: TRBV4-3
abundance: -
CDR3aa: CASSQEYPPRPGANVLTF

v_gene: TRBV6-1
abundance: -
CDR3aa: CASSQGGRENQPQHF

v_gene: TRBV6-1
abundance: -
CDR3aa: CASSPRGSHTDTQYF

v_gene: TRBV5-1
abundance: -
CDR3aa: CASRWQGQNTEAFF

v_gene: TRBV6-5
abundance: -
CDR3aa: CASKGSGVTEAFF

v_gene: TRBV6-1
abundance: once
CDR3aa: CASKPIGTESYEQYF

v_gene: TRBV4-2
abundance: -
CDR3aa: CASSQGEASGRLDTGELFF

v_gene: TRBV2
abundance: -
CDR3aa: CASGGGTQETQYF

v_gene: TRBV2
abundance: -
CDR3aa: CASSKGGQTNEKLFF

v_gene: TRBV5-4
abundance: -
CDR3aa: CASSLRTSAPTDTQYF

v_gene: TRBV27
abundance: -
CDR3aa: CASAKQGNYGYTF

v_gene: TRBV27
abundance: -
CDR3aa: CASSLSAGPLSEAFF

v_gene: TRBV10-3
abundance: few
CDR3aa: CAIRGRDNTDTQYF

v_gene: TRBV6-5
abundance: -
CDR3aa: CASSQGQGGGGELFF

v_gene: TRBV6-1
abundance: -
CDR3aa: CATRRGRGHMAEQFF

v_gene: TRBV30
abundance: -
CDR3aa: CAWSKGRTGELFF

v_gene: TRBV18
abundance: once
CDR3aa: CASSPGGQVNSPLHF

v_gene: TRBV5-1
abundance: -
CDR3aa: CASSPGTSGLTDTQYF

v_gene: TRBV19
abundance: -
CDR3aa: CASSILSGLARNEQFF

v_gene: TRBV5-4
abundance: -
CDR3aa: CASSPGGAGEQYF

v_gene: TRBV5-4
abundance: -
CDR3aa: CASSRTGTVYEQYF

v_gene: TRBV6-4
abundance: -
CDR3aa: CAIGFRTSGFDEQYF

v_gene: TRBV6-1
abundance: -
CDR3aa: CASSDNNYGYTF